The 5 T cell receptor beta chains presented below share a single source sample, sequenced in a study of shared clonotypes between healthy human individuals. Naive CD8 cells comprised CD45RO-negative, CCR7-positively selected cells, excluding terminally differentiated effector memory CD45RA+ cells. Profiled with immunoSEQ multiplex PCR; TCRdb holds only in-frame clones, not every one. This table has around 2,100,000 clones, about 95% appearing once. Input material: naive CD8+ T cells sorted from blood. The receptors originated from a man between 18 and 29 years old in good health.

This chain connects TRBV7-9 to TRBJ2-5; 16 bases are a match to TRBD2. The ends lost 5 bases at V and 4 bases at J; junction bases unmatched: 7. The germline V gene has CDR1 SEHNR and CDR2 FQNEAQ (reference sequence). CDR3 length equals 17 residues. CDR3 sequence (DNA): TGTGCCAGCAGCCCTGGGACTAGCGGGAGGGCCATAGAGACCCAGTACTTC. Its translation: CASSPGTSGRAIETQYF.

The V call is TRBV7-9, the J call TRBJ2-7; no firm D call. This CDR3 has 12 amino acids. Germline V gene sequence: CDR1 SEHNR, CDR2 FQNEAQ (reference sequence). The germline V and J ends were trimmed by 3 bases and 3 bases, with 6 bases remaining between them. The CDR3 region is CASSFDHYEQYF. DNA of the CDR3: TGTGCCAGCAGCTTCGACCACTACGAGCAGTACTTC.

This clone was detected only once. The chain is built from TRBV5-4 and TRBJ2-7; 9 bases align to TRBD1. From germline, CDR1 is SGHNT and CDR2 YYREEE (reference sequence). Trimming cost V 4 bases and J 2 bases; bases outside gene matches: 7. The CDR3 is made up of 15 amino acids. The CDR3 protein is CASSRKTGGTYEQYF. The DNA for the CDR3 is TGTGCCAGCAGCCGAAAGACAGGGGGAACCTACGAGCAGTACTTC.

With regard to this clone: The sample carries other DNA sequences with the same CDR3. J is TRBJ2-7 and V is TRBV7-9; D not resolved. The germline CDR1 and CDR2 sequences are SEHNR and FQNEAQ (reference sequence). Trimming pared 1 base from V and 6 bases from J, leaving 7 bases between. CDR3 length equals 12 residues. DNA for the CDR3: TGTGCCAGCAGCTTAGTAGGGCGCGAGCAGTACTTC. This encodes CASSLVGREQYF.

The gene calls are TRBV19 and TRBJ1-5, with a possible D match to TRBD1 (5 bases). There are 16 residues in the CDR3. The germline CDR1 and CDR2 sequences are LNHDA and SQIVND (reference sequence). Trimming shortened V by 4 bases and J by 0 bases, and 13 bases separated the two germline ends. The CDR3 nucleotides read TGTGCCAGTAGTAGCCCGACAGTAGATAGCAATCAGCCCCAGCATTTT. Protein sequence: CASSSPTVDSNQPQHF.